These 30 T cell receptor beta chains were all obtained from the same sample, sequenced in a study of T cell responses to AZD1222 COVID-19 vaccine. TCRdb keeps only in-frame clones here, not all; method: immunoSEQ multiplex PCR. The data show roughly 80,000 clones, roughly 85% seen once. The sequenced sample was peripheral blood, obtained 28 days after the second AZD1222 dose. The receptors were gathered from an adult who received the AZD1222 COVID-19 vaccine.

The chain combines TRBV30 with TRBJ1-2; D not certain. The germline V gene has CDR1 GTSNPN and CDR2 SVGIG (reference sequence). The CDR3 consists of 12 residues. Trimming pared 0 bases from V and 8 bases from J, leaving 10 bases between. CDR3 protein: CAWSVHSEGYTF. CDR3 nucleotides: TGTGCCTGGAGTGTCCACTCGGAAGGCTACACCTTC. The full variable domain, with the rest looked up from reference TRBV30 and TRBJ1-2, is SQTIHQWPATLVQPVGSPLSLECTVEGTSNPNLYWYRQAAGRGLQLLFYSVGIGQISSEVPQNLSASRPQDRQFILSSKKLLLSDSGFYLCAWSVHSEGYTFGSGTRLTVV.

This sequence joins TRBV29-1 and TRBJ1-1; a weak D match, TRBD1 (5 bases). Germline loops: CDR1 SQVTM, CDR2 ANQGSEA. The CDR3 totals 14 residues. V lost 7 bases to trimming and J lost 4 bases, with 19 bases between them. Written as DNA, the CDR3 is TGCAGCGCCCGAGTCGGGGGAGAGGGCACTGAAGCTTTCTTT. Its protein is CSARVGGEGTEAFF.

The chain links TRBV14 to TRBJ1-2; D unclear. The V and J ends lost 0 bases and 6 bases respectively, with 14 bases between them. Per the germline V gene, CDR1 is SGHDN and CDR2 is FVKESK. CDR3 size: 15 residues. In nucleotides, the CDR3 is TGTGCCAGCAGCCAAGATCCGGGCGTAATCGATGGCTACACCTTC. Protein product: CASSQDPGVIDGYTF.

This clone is a singleton in its sample. The chain combines TRBV10-3 with TRBJ2-5; TRBD2 might be the D (5 bases). In germline, CDR1 is ENHRY, CDR2 SYGVKD. The V gene lost 3 bases and the J gene lost 1 base, with 9 bases spanning the gap. This CDR3 region has 14 residues. In DNA, the CDR3 is TGTGCCATCAGTGAACGGGGAGCCCAAGAGACCCAGTACTTC. This encodes CAISERGAQETQYF.

This clone was observed a handful of times. CDR3 nucleotide sequence: TGTGCCAGCAGCCATGGACAGGGGCAGGCTTTCTTT. This codes for CASSHGQGQAFF. V usage is TRBV7-3 and J usage is TRBJ1-1, with 9 bases identical to TRBD1. V lost 5 bases to trimming and J lost 11 bases; unmatched junction nucleotides: 6. The CDR3 has 12 residues. Germline V lookup: CDR1 SGHTA, CDR2 FQGTGA.

The chain carries TRBV5-4 and TRBJ2-6; perhaps TRBD1 as D (5 bases). Germline V gene lookup returns CDR1 SGHNT and CDR2 YYREEE (reference sequence). Trimming took off 3 bases at V and 1 base at J, with 14 bases between the two ends. The CDR3 covers 17 residues. The CDR3, as DNA: TGTGCCAGCAGCTCAGGAGCAGGGTGGTCTGGGGCCAACGTCCTGACTTTC. It specifies CASSSGAGWSGANVLTF. The entire variable domain, with the rest obtained from reference TRBV5-4 and TRBJ2-6, is as follows: ETGVTQSPTHLIKTRGQQVTLRCSSQSGHNTVSWYQQALGQGPQFIFQYYREEENGRGNFPPRFSGLQFPNYSSELNVNALELDDSALYLCASSSGAGWSGANVLTFGAGSRLTVL.

This clone was counted a single time. The genes are TRBV11-2 and TRBJ1-2, with TRBD1 matching over 7 bases. Germline V CDR1 and CDR2: SGHAT, FQNNGV. The CDR3 loop spans 14 amino acids. Trimming cost V 5 bases and J 6 bases; bases outside gene matches: 9. CDR3 DNA: TGTGCCAGCAGCGATAGGTCTCAGGGGGATGGCTACACCTTC. Amino acids: CASSDRSQGDGYTF.

This chain joins TRBV19 and TRBJ1-5; D is possibly TRBD1 (6 bases). V lost 7 bases and J lost 1, with 17 bases in between. Germline loops: CDR1 LNHDA, CDR2 SQIVND (reference sequence). The length of the CDR3 is 16 residues. The CDR3 sequence: CASTDLGQGSNQPQHF. The CDR3 DNA reads TGTGCCAGTACCGACTTGGGGCAGGGGAGCAATCAGCCCCAGCATTTT.

The rearrangement joins TRBV5-1 to TRBJ2-7; weak D call: TRBD2 (6 bases). CDR3 size: 16 residues. Germline V gene sequence: CDR1 SGHRS, CDR2 YFSETQ. V was pared by 2 bases and J by 2 bases, with 17 bases between. The CDR3 nucleotides are TGCGCCAGCAGCTTTCCCGGGAGCTCCCACACCTACGAGCAGTACTTC. Amino acid sequence: CASSFPGSSHTYEQYF.

The chain joins TRBV7-2 to TRBJ1-5; 8 bases align to TRBD1. The ends lost 4 bases at V and 5 bases at J; junction bases unmatched: 4. This CDR3 is built from 14 residues. Germline values: CDR1 SGHTA, CDR2 FQGNSA. The CDR3 DNA is TGTGCCAGCAGCTGGACACAGGGGGATCAGCCCCAGCATTTT. Its protein product is CASSWTQGDQPQHF.

The V gene is TRBV7-2, the J gene TRBJ2-1; possibly TRBD1 for D (5 bases). This CDR3 spans 14 amino acids. V was trimmed by 0 bases and J by 8 bases, leaving 11 bases between them. Germline values: CDR1 SGHTA, CDR2 FQGNSA. CDR3 sequence: CASSLAWGRDEQFF. CDR3 in DNA: TGTGCCAGCAGCTTAGCTTGGGGCCGGGATGAGCAGTTCTTC.

This rearrangement joins TRBV10-3 to TRBJ2-1; 11 nucleotides agree with TRBD2. The CDR3 consists of 15 residues. CDR1 is ENHRY, CDR2 SYGVKD, per germline. V gave up 6 bases and J gave up 7 bases; unmatched junction bases: 8. CDR3 residues: CAIRVVAGGLNEQFF. DNA for the CDR3: TGTGCCATCAGGGTGGTAGCGGGGGGGCTGAATGAGCAGTTCTTC.

The V call is TRBV11-3, the J call TRBJ2-2, with TRBD2 as a possible D gene (6 bases). The CDR3 extends over 17 amino acids. Trimming pared 0 bases from V and 6 bases from J, leaving 17 bases between. CDR1 SGHNT and CDR2 YENEEA come from the germline V gene. The CDR3 bases are TGTGCCAGCAGCTTAGAATTGGGACTCAGGGCGGCCGGGGAGCTGTTTTTT. Protein: CASSLELGLRAAGELFF. The full variable domain, with the rest looked up from reference TRBV11-3 and TRBJ2-2, is EAGVVQSPRYKIIEKKQPVAFWCNPISGHNTLYWYLQNLGQGPELLIRYENEEAVDDSQLPKDRFSAERLKGVDSTLKIQPAELGDSAVYLCASSLELGLRAAGELFFGEGSRLTVL.

The chain is built from TRBV4-3 and TRBJ1-1; 8 positions match TRBD1. V dropped 3 bases and J dropped 12; count of bases not matched to a gene: 9. Germline CDR1 reads LGHNA; CDR2 reads YSLEER. This CDR3 is 13 amino acids long. CDR3 DNA: TGCGCCAGCAGCCAGGGAGGACAGGGAAGAACTTTCTTT. Translated: CASSQGGQGRTFF.

The chain is built from TRBV6-4 and TRBJ1-2; 9 nucleotides line up with TRBD1. The junction had 8 bases not matched to a gene; V was cut back by 0 bases and J by 6 bases. The V gene's germline CDR1 is MRHNA and CDR2 SNTAGT. The CDR3 length is 16 residues. The CDR3 sequence: CASSDSGTGMSNGYTF. CDR3 DNA sequence: TGTGCCAGCAGTGACTCCGGGACAGGGATGTCAAATGGCTACACCTTC.

The chain uses TRBV23-1 and TRBJ1-2; no firm D call. TRBV23-1 is known as an ORF, though its function is uncertain. This CDR3 is 15 amino acids long. The ends were cut back, 6 bases at V and 4 bases at J, with 18 bases in the middle. The CDR3 is CASSRATTEPYGYTF. CDR3 bases: TGCGCCAGCAGCCGAGCCACTACAGAACCCTATGGCTACACCTTC.

The gene calls are TRBV24-1 and TRBJ2-1; weak D call: TRBD2 (6 bases). The CDR3 loop spans 18 amino acids. V was pared by 5 bases and J by 1 base, with 20 bases between. CDR1 is KGHDR and CDR2 is SFDVKD in the germline V gene. The CDR3 region has the DNA TGTGCCACCAGTGCCCCAACCCCGCAGGGAGGTTCCTACAATGAGCAGTTCTTC. It encodes CATSAPTPQGGSYNEQFF.

A few counts support this clone. The gene calls are TRBV9 and TRBJ1-2; perhaps TRBD1 as D (5 bases). CDR1 SGDLS and CDR2 YYNGEE come from the germline V gene. With 4 bases removed from V and 0 bases from J, the gap between germline ends came to 22 bases. CDR3 length: 18 amino acids. In nucleotides, the CDR3 is TGTGCCAGCAGCCCAACCGCTGGGGCACCAACAGCTAACTATGGCTACACCTTC. As protein: CASSPTAGAPTANYGYTF.

The V gene is TRBV12-3 or TRBV12-4, the J gene TRBJ1-1; no clear D. The CDR3 sequence is 13 residues long. V was cut by 8 bases and J by 1 base, with 11 bases left in between. The CDR3 DNA reads as TGTGCCAGCTACTTTATGGGGAACACTGAAGCTTTCTTT. Encoded protein: CASYFMGNTEAFF.

The chain combines TRBV7-9 with TRBJ1-1; perhaps TRBD1 as D (6 bases). Per the germline V gene, CDR1 is SEHNR and CDR2 is FQNEAQ (reference sequence). The CDR3 is made up of 15 amino acids. Deletions cut 5 bases from V and 8 bases from J, with 21 bases between. The CDR3, as DNA: TGTGCCAGCAGCCCAGCGGACAGCCTCCGGGACGAAGCTTTCTTT. The encoded protein is CASSPADSLRDEAFF.

The chain couples TRBV15 to TRBJ2-6; a weak D match, TRBD2 (5 bases). The CDR3 consists of 17 residues. V gave up 0 bases and J gave up 0 bases, with 9 bases separating them. Looked up from germline, CDR1 is LNHNV and CDR2 is YYDKDF (reference sequence). In nucleotides, the CDR3 is TGTGCCACCAGCAGAGATAGAGGGTACTCTGGGGCCAACGTCCTGACTTTC. It yields the protein CATSRDRGYSGANVLTF.

This chain joins TRBV6-5 and TRBJ1-5; perhaps TRBD1 as D (5 bases). The CDR3 spans 13 residues. V was cut by 8 bases and J by 3 bases, with 11 bases left in between. Per germline, CDR1 MNHEY and CDR2 SVGAGI. The CDR3: CASRPGYNQPQHF. In DNA form, the CDR3 reads TGTGCCAGCCGTCCAGGGTACAATCAGCCCCAGCATTTT.

V is TRBV6-5 and J is TRBJ2-5; tentative D call: TRBD1 (5 bases). V lost 0 bases to trimming and J lost 0 bases, with 8 bases between them. CDR1 is MNHEY, CDR2 SVGAGI, per germline. CDR3 length: 15 amino acids. The CDR3 region is CASSYSMDNQETQYF. CDR3 nucleotides: TGTGCCAGCAGTTACTCTATGGACAACCAAGAGACCCAGTACTTC.

J is TRBJ1-1 and V is TRBV2; D unresolved. The CDR3 extends over 13 amino acids. Germline CDR1 is SNHLY and CDR2 is FYNNEI. The V end lost 3 bases, the J end lost 2 bases, and 7 bases lay between the germline ends. The CDR3 region is CASSELGNTEAFF. CDR3 DNA sequence: TGTGCCAGCAGTGAGTTGGGTAACACTGAAGCTTTCTTT.

The V and J genes are TRBV7-9 and TRBJ1-2; D perhaps matches TRBD1 (5 bases). Trimming shortened V by 3 bases and J by 1 base, and 12 bases separated the two germline ends. Germline CDR1 reads SEHNR; CDR2 reads FQNEAQ (reference sequence). This CDR3 region has 15 residues. The CDR3 loop reads CASSFSGPGNYGYTF. In DNA, the CDR3 is TGTGCCAGCAGCTTTTCAGGGCCCGGTAACTATGGCTACACCTTC.

The chain uses TRBV4-1 and TRBJ1-3; D is possibly TRBD1 (6 bases). The CDR3 spans 15 residues. Germline CDR1 and CDR2: MGHRA and YSYEKL. The V gene lost 2 bases and the J gene lost 3 bases, with 11 bases spanning the gap. DNA for the CDR3: TGCGCCAGCAGCCAAACCGACAGGAATGGAAACACCATATATTTT. Its translation: CASSQTDRNGNTIYF.

The chain carries TRBV7-9 and TRBJ2-3; D assignment may be TRBD1 or TRBD2 (5 bases each). CDR1 SEHNR and CDR2 FQNEAQ come from the germline V gene (reference sequence). The V end was cut by 8 bases, the J end by 5 bases, with 32 bases between. The CDR3 has 19 residues. CDR3 DNA sequence: TGTGCCAGCGCCTCTTCGCCGGTGGGGGTAGTGGGGCCCCTAGATACGCAGTATTTT. It codes for CASASSPVGVVGPLDTQYF.

This sequence joins TRBV28 and TRBJ2-3; D unresolved. The germline V and J ends were trimmed by 5 bases and 3 bases, with 12 bases remaining between them. The CDR3 extends over 14 amino acids. Germline lookup yields CDR1 MDHEN and CDR2 SYDVKM. The CDR3 loop reads CASSEPGQTDTQYF. DNA of the CDR3: TGTGCCAGCAGTGAGCCGGGCCAAACAGATACGCAGTATTTT.

The J gene is TRBJ2-3, the V gene TRBV7-3; 9 bases match TRBD2. The V and J ends lost 4 bases and 3 bases, in that order; junction bases with no gene match: 8. The CDR3 extends over 16 amino acids. From germline, CDR1 is SGHTA and CDR2 FQGTGA. The CDR3 here is CASSSGSSGGTDTQYF. CDR3 nucleotide sequence: TGTGCCAGCAGCTCCGGGAGTAGCGGGGGTACAGATACGCAGTATTTT. The full variable domain, with the rest looked up from reference TRBV7-3 and TRBJ2-3, is GAGVSQTPSNKVTEKGKYVELRCDPISGHTALYWYRQSLGQGPEFLIYFQGTGAADDSGLPNDRFFAVRPEGSVSTLKIQRTERGDSAVYLCASSSGSSGGTDTQYFGPGTRLTVL.

The table lists this clone with a count of one. The V call is TRBV7-2, the J call TRBJ2-5; 9 bases map to TRBD2. Looked up from germline, CDR1 is SGHTA and CDR2 is FQGNSA. V shed 0 bases and J 1 base; nucleotides not matched to a gene: 9. The CDR3 extends over 18 amino acids. The CDR3 nucleotides are TGTGCCAGCAGCTTAGCCCCTCTCGGCGGGGGGGTCCAAGAGACCCAGTACTTC. It translates to CASSLAPLGGGVQETQYF.